This entry lists 18 T cell receptor beta chains sequenced from one sample in a study of T cells after yellow fever vaccination. TCRdb ran MiXCR on the 5' RACE reads and lists one entry per CDR3 protein. The sample has some 320,000 distinct CDR3 sequences, approximately 4% seen once; the top ten hold 20% to 25%. The sequencing here drew on PBMCs, taken 5 days after the yellow fever booster vaccination. These receptors all stem from a man aged 18 to 29 who received the YFV17D yellow fever vaccine.

V and J are TRBV12-3 or TRBV12-4 and TRBJ1-2, with D maybe TRBD1 (5 bases). V was clipped by 8 bases and J by 4 bases, with 11 bases between them. The CDR3 has 12 residues. CDR3 bases: TGTGCCAGCCAAACGGGGGGCTATGGCTACACCTTC. Translating it yields CASQTGGYGYTF.

This clonotype was observed many times. The rearrangement uses TRBV4-3 and TRBJ2-3; TRBD2 matches at 9 bases. The CDR3 sequence is 17 residues long. Per germline, CDR1 LGHNA and CDR2 YSLEER. V dropped 0 bases and J dropped 2; count of bases not matched to a gene: 6. The CDR3 loop reads CASSQDTAGGYTDTQYF. The CDR3 DNA is TGCGCCAGCAGCCAAGACACAGCGGGGGGATACACAGATACGCAGTATTTT.

This clonotype was counted ten times or more. This chain links TRBV12-3 or TRBV12-4 with TRBJ1-4; D uncertain. This CDR3 has 12 amino acids. Between the trimmed V and J ends, which lost 6 bases and 8 bases, there was a span of 10 bases. The CDR3 loop reads CASSFIREKLFF. CDR3 in DNA: TGTGCCAGCAGCTTTATAAGGGAAAAACTGTTTTTT.

This clonotype was seen more than once but under ten times. The chain recombines TRBV4-3 with TRBJ2-3; D is unresolved. CDR3 size: 14 residues. The V end was cut by 4 bases, the J end by 0 bases, with 8 bases between. The germline gives CDR1 LGHNA, CDR2 YSLEER. The CDR3 sequence: CASSRLGSTDTQYF. DNA of the CDR3: TGCGCCAGCAGCCGCCTCGGTAGCACAGATACGCAGTATTTT.

V gene TRBV7-2 combines with J gene TRBJ1-6; D might be TRBD1 (6 bases). V lost 3 bases and J lost 9, with 15 bases in between. Germline CDR1 SGHTA, CDR2 FQGNSA. The CDR3 covers 15 residues. CDR3 in amino acids: CASSFSQGSGSPLHF. The CDR3 DNA sequence: TGTGCCAGCAGCTTCTCCCAGGGGTCTGGTTCACCCCTCCACTTT.

At least ten counts were recorded for this clonotype. The chain carries TRBV4-3 and TRBJ1-5; TRBD1 matches at 7 bases. Germline CDR1 LGHNA, CDR2 YSLEER. There are 15 residues in the CDR3. V lost 6 bases and J lost 0; bases outside the gene matches: 5. CDR3 region: CASSLTGNSNQPQHF. DNA of the CDR3: TGCGCCAGCAGTCTGACAGGGAATAGCAATCAGCCCCAGCATTTT.

In its sample, this clonotype was seen many times. This rearrangement joins TRBV7-2 to TRBJ2-7; 7 bases are a match to TRBD2. Looked up from germline, CDR1 is SGHTA and CDR2 is FQGNSA. The CDR3 has 16 residues. V was pared by 5 bases and J by 0 bases, with 10 bases of the junction left unmatched. The CDR3 DNA follows: TGTGCCAGCAGCCCCCGCCCCGGGACTATCTCCTACGAGCAGTACTTC. This encodes CASSPRPGTISYEQYF.

This chain uses TRBV5-4 with TRBJ2-1; perhaps D is TRBD1 or TRBD2 (6 bases each). Germline loops: CDR1 SGHNT, CDR2 YYREEE (reference sequence). The CDR3 length is 13 residues. In DNA, the CDR3 is TGTGCAGCTAACGTCCTGGGGGGCGATGAGCAGTTCTTC. Its protein is CAANVLGGDEQFF.

This clonotype was found a few times. The J gene is TRBJ2-3, the V gene TRBV4-3; 14 bases align to TRBD2. Germline CDR1 is LGHNA and CDR2 is YSLEER. The CDR3 has 18 amino acids. Germline trimming cut 2 bases from V and 6 bases from J; bases unmatched to any gene: 10. CDR3 nucleotide sequence: TGCGCCAGCAGCCAACCACCCCGGACTAGCGGGGGGTCGGATACGCAGTATTTT. Residues: CASSQPPRTSGGSDTQYF.

V and J are TRBV6-4 and TRBJ2-1; D remains ambiguous. The CDR3 consists of 14 residues. Germline V gene data show CDR1 as MRHNA and CDR2 as SNTAGT. Trimming cost V 0 bases and J 3 bases, with 6 bases left between them. The CDR3: CASSDSHLYNEQFF. CDR3 in DNA: TGTGCCAGCAGTGACTCGCACCTCTACAATGAGCAGTTCTTC.

V is TRBV24-1 and J is TRBJ2-3, with 8 bases matching TRBD1. V gave up 3 bases and J gave up 4 bases; unmatched junction bases: 8. Germline V gene lookup returns CDR1 KGHDR and CDR2 SFDVKD. The CDR3 is 16 residues long. The CDR3 DNA sequence: TGTGCCACCAGTGATCCACGGACAGGGAGGTCAGATACGCAGTATTTT. Residues: CATSDPRTGRSDTQYF.

This clonotype was observed a handful of times. V gene TRBV12-3 or TRBV12-4 combines with J gene TRBJ1-2; D call uncertain. The CDR3 has 16 residues. Between the trimmed V and J ends, which lost 3 bases and 4 bases, there was a span of 18 bases. The CDR3 protein is CASSFGTALTIYGYTF. The CDR3 DNA reads TGTGCCAGCAGTTTCGGTACAGCCCTTACGATCTATGGCTACACCTTC.

The CDR3 here is CAIRPDGTVYGYTF. In DNA form, the CDR3 reads TGTGCCATCAGGCCGGACGGGACAGTCTATGGCTACACCTTC. This sequence joins TRBV10-3 and TRBJ1-2, with 7 bases aligning to TRBD1. V dropped 6 bases and J dropped 4; count of bases not matched to a gene: 8. There are 14 residues in the CDR3. Germline V gives CDR1 ENHRY, CDR2 SYGVKD.

This clonotype has a count of ten or more. The genes are TRBV12-3 or TRBV12-4 and TRBJ2-7; D assignment may be TRBD1 or TRBD2 (5 bases each). The CDR3 extends over 17 amino acids. V lost 8 bases and J 2 bases, leaving 25 bases between the germline ends. The CDR3 region has the DNA TGTGCCAGCCGTACGGCCCTACCGGGACGATCCGCCTACGAGCAGTACGTC. This translates into CASRTALPGRSAYEQYV.

This clonotype was counted a few times. The chain couples TRBV5-5 to TRBJ2-2; 8 nucleotides agree with TRBD2. The length of the CDR3 is 17 residues. Germline values: CDR1 SGHKS, CDR2 YYEKEE (reference sequence). The trim removed 2 bases at V and 0 bases at J, leaving 6 bases unmatched. The chain's CDR3 is CASSLSLSGANTGELFF. In nucleotides, the CDR3 is TGTGCCAGCAGCTTAAGTCTTAGCGGGGCGAACACCGGGGAGCTGTTTTTT.

This clonotype was counted at least ten times. This chain joins TRBV4-3 and TRBJ1-2; a weak D match, TRBD1 (6 bases). Per the germline V gene, CDR1 is LGHNA and CDR2 is YSLEER. The length of the CDR3 is 14 residues. V was trimmed by 3 bases and J by 7 bases, leaving 15 bases between them. The CDR3 coding sequence is TGCGCCAGCAGCCAGACTCCCGACAGGTCTGGCTACACCTTC. Protein: CASSQTPDRSGYTF.

This clonotype has more than one count but fewer than ten. The chain is built from TRBV7-9 and TRBJ1-1; D uncertain. This CDR3 is built from 14 residues. The V end was cut by 3 bases, the J end by 5 bases, with 13 bases between. Germline-derived CDR1 and CDR2 are SEHNR and FQNEAQ (reference sequence). CDR3 in DNA: TGTGCCAGCAGCTTCATCCACTTGGGGACTGAAGCTTTCTTT. This translates into CASSFIHLGTEAFF.

The sample holds a few counts of this clonotype. The gene calls are TRBV9 and TRBJ2-5; TRBD2 is a possible D gene (5 bases). Germline CDR1 SGDLS, CDR2 YYNGEE. Trimming pared 2 bases from V and 5 bases from J, leaving 13 bases between. The CDR3 runs to 14 residues. CDR3 sequence (DNA): TGTGCCAGCAGCGTCCGGGGTCAGAGGGAGACCCAGTACTTC. It specifies CASSVRGQRETQYF. Full variable domain (outside the CDR3, taken from reference TRBV9 and TRBJ2-5): DSGVTQTPKHLITATGQRVTLRCSPRSGDLSVYWYQQSLDQGLQFLIQYYNGEERAKGNILERFSAQQFPDLHSELNLSSLELGDSALYFCASSVRGQRETQYFGPGTRLLVL.